What follows describes a single T cell receptor (beta chain). No antigen is known for it. Combining a sample-barcoded 5' primer with a J-beta primer mix, a second PCR ran for roughly 7 to 11 cycles. Each CDR3 protein gets one entry after TCRdb re-called the 5' RACE reads with MiXCR. The sample lists about 380,000 distinct CDR3 sequences, roughly half occurring once. These data come from a study of blood T cells in healthy people across ages. The study's findings and limits: A strong correlation between TCR beta diversity and naive T cell percentage was seen.

Donors were systemically healthy Caucasian individuals from Russia aged roughly 6 to 90 years. Roughly 9.5 milliliters of peripheral blood were drawn from each donor into EDTA-treated tubes. The extraction recovered at least 5.5 micrograms of total RNA per sample. This CDR3 contains 13 residues. Germline CDR1 reads SGHTA; CDR2 reads FQGNSA. The chain employs TRBV7-2 and TRBJ2-1; unclear D gene. The J call may be incorrect, as the DNA end agrees better with TRBJ2-7. This TCR was recovered from a man between 60 and 70 years old in good health. The sequencing sample was made of blood. CDR3 nucleotides: TGTGCCAGCAGCGCGAGCAGGAGTAGAGAGCAGTACTTC. It is translated as CASSASRSREQYF.